This section outlines one TCR beta chain sequence together with its context. This entry is derived from a study of blood T cell repertoires in COVID-19. About the research overall: Material from acute and convalescent COVID-19 was sourced from the United States, Italy and Spain. In each case, the material was cDNA or gDNA derived from T cells, B-cell-depleted T cells, or PBMCs.

Methods used by the authors: Scientists estimated how many nucleated cells there were by amplifying reference gene primers. The assay was immunoSEQ multiplex PCR, and TCRdb's table has in-frame clones only and misses some. That table gives V, J and clone size, and the DNA gave D and trimming. The table lists roughly 200,000 clones, roughly 90% of them singletons. There are 17 residues in the CDR3. The V and J ends lost 5 bases and 1 base, in that order; junction bases with no gene match: 9. CDR1 is LNHNV, CDR2 YYDKDF, per germline (reference sequence). The genes are TRBV15 and TRBJ1-1; 11 nucleotides match TRBD1. The TCR was taken from a man between 65 and 80 years old with acute or convalescent COVID-19. Sequences were obtained from peripheral blood. CDR3 nucleotide sequence: TGTGCCACCAGCGGTGGACAGGGGGCATTAGGGAACACTGAAGCTTTCTTT. Protein sequence: CATSGGQGALGNTEAFF.